Presented here are 21 T cell receptor beta chains from one specimen sequenced in a study of control samples from healthy donors and cancer patients. Produced via immunoSEQ multiplex PCR; TCRdb's table is partial and in-frame only. Of approximately 170,000 clones in the sample, around 91% are singletons; the top ten hold less than 1.6%. Sequencing was carried out using blood. All receptors derive from a woman in her 30s in good health.

The chain couples TRBV2 to TRBJ1-3; tentative D call: TRBD1 (6 bases). This CDR3 has 14 residues. The germline V and J ends were trimmed by 3 bases and 3 bases, with 9 bases remaining between them. Germline V gene data show CDR1 as SNHLY and CDR2 as FYNNEI. CDR3 DNA: TGTGCCAGCAGTGATAGAGGGGGTGGAAACACCATATATTTT. Translating it yields CASSDRGGGNTIYF. The full variable domain, with the rest looked up from reference TRBV2 and TRBJ1-3, is EPEVTQTPSHQVTQMGQEVILRCVPISNHLYFYWYRQILGQKVEFLVSFYNNEISEKSEIFDDQFSVERPDGSNFTLKIRSTKLEDSAMYFCASSDRGGGNTIYFGEGSWLTVV.

The chain carries TRBV7-9 and TRBJ2-3; 7 bases align to TRBD1. Per the germline V gene, CDR1 is SEHNR and CDR2 is FQNEAQ (reference sequence). V dropped 4 bases and J dropped 3; count of bases not matched to a gene: 1. The CDR3 contains 13 residues. CDR3 nucleotide sequence: TGTGCCAGCAGCTCAGGGGGTACAGATACGCAGTATTTT. Translating gives CASSSGGTDTQYF.

The chain recombines TRBV19 with TRBJ1-2; D unresolved. Germline V lookup: CDR1 LNHDA, CDR2 SQIVND (reference sequence). CDR3 length: 15 residues. Trimming took off 3 bases at V and 0 bases at J, with 11 bases between the two ends. CDR3 coding DNA: TGTGCCAGTAGTATCCCCAGCAGTACTAACTATGGCTACACCTTC. Its translation is CASSIPSSTNYGYTF. The full variable domain, completed using reference TRBV19 and TRBJ1-2, is DGGITQSPKYLFRKEGQNVTLSCEQNLNHDAMYWYRQDPGQGLRLIYYSQIVNDFQKGDIAEGYSVSREKKESFPLTVTSAQKNPTAFYLCASSIPSSTNYGYTFGSGTRLTVV.

The chain links TRBV18 to TRBJ2-5; TRBD2 is a possible D gene (6 bases). V gave up 0 bases and J gave up 0 bases, with 8 bases separating them. Per the germline V gene, CDR1 is KGHSH and CDR2 is LQKENI. This CDR3 is built from 15 residues. The CDR3 loop reads CASSPPGDYQETQYF. The CDR3 nucleotides are TGTGCCAGCTCACCACCGGGGGACTACCAAGAGACCCAGTACTTC.

This chain uses TRBV19 with TRBJ2-2, with D possibly TRBD1 on 5 matching bases. V lost 4 bases to trimming and J lost 7 bases, with 7 bases between them. The CDR3 has 12 residues. Germline-derived CDR1 and CDR2 are LNHDA and SQIVND (reference sequence). The CDR3 loop reads CASSTQVGELFF. CDR3 bases: TGTGCCAGTAGTACACAGGTCGGGGAGCTGTTTTTT.

The chain has TRBV5-1 and TRBJ1-4; D might be TRBD1 (5 bases). This CDR3 spans 14 amino acids. CDR1 SGHRS and CDR2 YFSETQ come from the germline V gene. Between the trimmed V and J ends, which lost 0 bases and 4 bases, there was a span of 7 bases. The CDR3 reads CASSLAGGNEKLFF. In nucleotides, the CDR3 is TGCGCCAGCAGCTTGGCCGGGGGTAATGAAAAACTGTTTTTT.

The chain recombines TRBV7-3 with TRBJ2-1; perhaps TRBD2 as D (5 bases). Germline CDR1 is SGHTA and CDR2 is FQGTGA. This CDR3 is 17 amino acids long. The germline V and J ends were trimmed by 0 bases and 0 bases, with 12 bases remaining between them. CDR3 protein: CASSLTVAGRSYNEQFF. The CDR3 DNA sequence: TGTGCCAGCAGCTTAACGGTTGCGGGTCGCTCCTACAATGAGCAGTTCTTC.

The rearrangement uses TRBV5-1 and TRBJ2-2; 13 bases agree with TRBD2. Trimming removed 6 bases from V and 0 bases from J; junction bases left unmatched: 2. The CDR3 totals 16 residues. Per germline, CDR1 SGHRS and CDR2 YFSETQ. The CDR3: CASTGTSGTNTGELFF. The CDR3 DNA sequence: TGCGCCAGCACCGGGACTAGCGGGACGAACACCGGGGAGCTGTTTTTT.

V is TRBV4-2 and J is TRBJ1-3; the D is unclear. Looked up from germline, CDR1 is LGHNA and CDR2 is YNFKEQ. This CDR3 is built from 16 residues. Trimming pared 0 bases from V and 1 base from J, leaving 10 bases between. The CDR3 region has the DNA TGTGCCAGCAGCCAAGATATGAGGGTTTCTGGAAACACCATATATTTT. It yields the protein CASSQDMRVSGNTIYF.

The chain uses TRBV21-1 and TRBJ2-2; TRBD1 was called by the table and not checked on the DNA. TRBV21-1 is classified as a pseudogene. The CDR3 length is 12 residues. DNA for the CDR3: TGTGCCAGCAGACAGAACACCGGGGAGCTGTTTTTT. The encoded protein is CASRQNTGELFF.

The chain's CDR3 is CASRRVSNQPQHF. The CDR3 nucleotides read TGTGCCAGCAGGAGGGTGAGCAATCAGCCCCAGCATTTT. V is TRBV6-1 and J is TRBJ1-5; no definite D call. Trimming removed 6 bases from V and 1 base from J, with 7 bases in between. CDR1 MNHNS and CDR2 SASEGT come from the germline V gene. The CDR3 has 13 amino acids.

This rearrangement joins TRBV27 to TRBJ2-1; TRBD1 aligns across 7 bases. CDR3 length equals 16 residues. Germline trimming cut 6 bases from V and 4 bases from J; bases unmatched to any gene: 12. In germline, CDR1 is MNHEY, CDR2 SMNVEV (reference sequence). CDR3 DNA: TGTGCCAGCAGCTACGACAGGGTCCTATCATACAATGAGCAGTTCTTC. Its translation is CASSYDRVLSYNEQFF.

V usage is TRBV19 and J usage is TRBJ1-2, with 7 bases matching TRBD1. The CDR3 is made up of 13 amino acids. The germline V gene encodes CDR1 LNHDA and CDR2 SQIVND (reference sequence). V was pared by 7 bases and J by 3 bases, with 5 bases of the junction left unmatched. The CDR3 loop reads CASTTTGDYGYTF. CDR3 in DNA: TGTGCCAGTACTACCACAGGGGACTATGGCTACACCTTC.

The chain has TRBV11-3 and TRBJ2-3, with no clear D. With 1 base removed from V and 0 bases from J, the gap between germline ends came to 2 bases. Looked up from germline, CDR1 is SGHNT and CDR2 is YENEEA. This CDR3 has 13 residues. The CDR3, as DNA: TGTGCCAGCAGCTTAGGCAGCACAGATACGCAGTATTTT. It codes for CASSLGSTDTQYF. The full variable domain, in which reference TRBV11-3 and TRBJ2-3 provide the parts outside the CDR3, is EAGVVQSPRYKIIEKKQPVAFWCNPISGHNTLYWYLQNLGQGPELLIRYENEEAVDDSQLPKDRFSAERLKGVDSTLKIQPAELGDSAVYLCASSLGSTDTQYFGPGTRLTVL.

V gene TRBV7-9 combines with J gene TRBJ1-2, with D tentatively TRBD1 (6 bases). The germline V gene encodes CDR1 SEHNR and CDR2 FQNEAQ (reference sequence). This CDR3 is built from 14 residues. The V end lost 5 bases, the J end lost 3 bases, and 13 bases lay between the germline ends. In DNA, the CDR3 is TGTGCCAGCAGCCAACAGGGCACTTACTATGGCTACACCTTC. This encodes CASSQQGTYYGYTF. The whole variable domain, remainder taken from reference TRBV7-9 and TRBJ1-2, is DTGVSQNPRHKITKRGQNVTFRCDPISEHNRLYWYRQTLGQGPEFLTYFQNEAQLEKSRLLSDRFSAERPKGSFSTLEIQRTEQGDSAMYLCASSQQGTYYGYTFGSGTRLTVV.

This chain connects TRBV9 to TRBJ2-2; 9 bases map to TRBD1. This CDR3 has 14 residues. V trimming: 3 bases; J trimming: 7 bases; junction bases outside the gene matches: 4. Germline V gene lookup returns CDR1 SGDLS and CDR2 YYNGEE. The CDR3 DNA reads TGTGCCAGCAGCGGACAGGGGGTGGGCGGGGAGCTGTTTTTT. Translation gives CASSGQGVGGELFF.

In regard to this clone: This sample also contains other DNA sequences that code for the same CDR3. Here the CDR3 DNA reads TGTGCCAGCAGCGTAGGACTAGCGGGAGGCTACAATGAGCAGTTCTTC. Its translation is CASSVGLAGGYNEQFF. The chain links TRBV9 to TRBJ2-1, with 13 positions matching TRBD2. This CDR3 is built from 16 residues. V trimming: 0 bases; J trimming: 3 bases; junction bases outside the gene matches: 0. CDR1 and CDR2 from the germline V gene are SGDLS and YYNGEE.

This chain joins TRBV15 and TRBJ2-7, with TRBD2 identical over 14 bases. The germline V gene has CDR1 LNHNV and CDR2 YYDKDF (reference sequence). The CDR3 covers 15 residues. V trimming: 1 base; J trimming: 7 bases; junction bases outside the gene matches: 3. The CDR3, as DNA: TGTGCCACCAGCAGAGGACTAGCGGGGGGGAGGGAGCAGTACTTC. Its protein product is CATSRGLAGGREQYF.

This clone was seen just once. The same CDR3 also results from other DNA sequences found in this sample. V and J are TRBV28 and TRBJ2-7; 11 bases map to TRBD2. The CDR3 totals 15 residues. V shed 5 bases and J 1 base; nucleotides not matched to a gene: 4. The germline gives CDR1 MDHEN, CDR2 SYDVKM. This CDR3 reads CASSPGTSGSYEQYF. Written as DNA, the CDR3 is TGTGCCAGCAGTCCCGGGACTAGCGGTTCCTACGAGCAGTACTTC.

The chain has TRBV6-6 and TRBJ1-1; D not resolved. This CDR3 region has 13 residues. The germline CDR1 and CDR2 sequences are MNHNY and SVGAGI (reference sequence). Trimming removed 0 bases at V and 1 base at J, with 3 bases between. The CDR3 region is CASSYSENTEAFF. The DNA for the CDR3 is TGTGCCAGCAGTTACTCAGAGAACACTGAAGCTTTCTTT.

The chain couples TRBV7-2 to TRBJ2-3; possibly TRBD2 for D (6 bases). CDR1 and CDR2 (germline): SGHTA, FQGNSA. V lost 1 base to trimming and J lost 0 bases, with 8 bases between them. The CDR3 has 15 residues. CDR3 residues: CASSLGTTSTDTQYF. CDR3 DNA sequence: TGTGCCAGCAGCTTAGGGACTACCAGCACAGATACGCAGTATTTT. Combining the CDR3 with reference TRBV7-2 and TRBJ2-3 gives the whole variable domain GAGVSQSPSNKVTEKGKDVELRCDPISGHTALYWYRQSLGQGLEFLIYFQGNSAPDKSGLPSDRFSAERTGGSVSTLTIQRTQQEDSAVYLCASSLGTTSTDTQYFGPGTRLTVL.